One sample yielded the 13 T cell receptor beta chains listed below, sequenced in a study of cytomegalovirus exposure and HLA in healthy donors. Assay used: immunoSEQ multiplex PCR; TCRdb lists only in-frame clones, some missing. Among under 140,000 clones listed, around 87% were seen once. The sequenced sample consisted of PBMCs. Receptors originate from a young woman in good health and CMV-seropositive.

This sequence joins TRBV19 and TRBJ2-5; a possible D gene is TRBD2 (7 bases). The CDR3 totals 16 residues. The germline V gene has CDR1 LNHDA and CDR2 SQIVND (reference sequence). V gave up 5 bases and J gave up 4 bases, with 20 bases separating them. Here the CDR3 reads CASSGGAGRAGETQYF. Here the CDR3 DNA reads TGTGCCAGTAGTGGGGGGGCCGGGAGAGCCGGAGAGACCCAGTACTTC. The entire variable domain, with the rest obtained from reference TRBV19 and TRBJ2-5, is as follows: DGGITQSPKYLFRKEGQNVTLSCEQNLNHDAMYWYRQDPGQGLRLIYYSQIVNDFQKGDIAEGYSVSREKKESFPLTVTSAQKNPTAFYLCASSGGAGRAGETQYFGPGTRLLVL.

CDR3 in DNA: TGTGCCAGCAGTTCCTATCCGTACAATGAGCAGTTCTTC. It codes for CASSSYPYNEQFF. The chain is built from TRBV27 and TRBJ2-1, with no clear D. The V end lost 4 bases, the J end lost 4 bases, and 8 bases lay between the germline ends. Germline assignment: CDR1 MNHEY and CDR2 SMNVEV (reference sequence). The CDR3 length is 13 residues.

This chain connects TRBV28 to TRBJ2-7; 7 bases line up with TRBD1. The germline V gene encodes CDR1 MDHEN and CDR2 SYDVKM. The CDR3 is made up of 14 amino acids. The V and J ends lost 8 bases and 3 bases, in that order; junction bases with no gene match: 10. The CDR3 is CASQTGTAHYEQYF. Written as DNA, the CDR3 is TGTGCCAGCCAAACCGGGACAGCGCACTACGAGCAGTACTTC. The whole variable domain, filled in from reference TRBV28 and TRBJ2-7, reads DVKVTQSSRYLVKRTGEKVFLECVQDMDHENMFWYRQDPGLGLRLIYFSYDVKMKEKGDIPEGYSVSREKKERFSLILESASTNQTSMYLCASQTGTAHYEQYFGPGTRLTVT.

This chain connects TRBV7-9 to TRBJ2-5; unclear D gene. The V and J ends lost 5 bases and 1 base respectively, with 8 bases between them. CDR1 is SEHNR and CDR2 is FQNEAQ in the germline V gene (reference sequence). CDR3 size: 13 residues. CDR3 sequence: CASSPRAQETQYF. CDR3 DNA sequence: TGTGCCAGCAGCCCTAGAGCCCAAGAGACCCAGTACTTC.

This chain links TRBV15 with TRBJ2-3; 7 bases are shared with TRBD1. The length of the CDR3 is 18 residues. V dropped 3 bases and J dropped 0; count of bases not matched to a gene: 12. Germline lookup yields CDR1 LNHNV and CDR2 YYDKDF (reference sequence). This chain's CDR3 is CATSSWTGSIKSTDTQYF. The CDR3 region has the DNA TGTGCCACCAGCAGCTGGACAGGTTCAATCAAAAGCACAGATACGCAGTATTTT.

This chain connects TRBV9 to TRBJ2-5; D is perhaps TRBD2 (6 bases). The CDR3 runs to 16 residues. Germline V CDR1 and CDR2: SGDLS, YYNGEE. Trimming left V 4 bases short and J 1 base short, with 17 bases between. Here the CDR3 DNA reads TGTGCCAGCAGCCGTGGGCTTAGCGGTCCCCAAGAGACCCAGTACTTC. This sequence encodes CASSRGLSGPQETQYF.

The chain links TRBV28 to TRBJ2-3; TRBD1 agrees at 7 bases. The CDR3 sequence is 15 residues long. Germline V gene lookup returns CDR1 MDHEN and CDR2 SYDVKM. J gave up 4 bases and V 6 bases, and 10 bases lay outside the gene matches. The CDR3 here is CASSATGVMADTQYF. CDR3 in DNA: TGTGCCAGCAGCGCCACAGGGGTCATGGCAGATACGCAGTATTTT.

The rearrangement joins TRBV7-2 to TRBJ2-1; 9 nucleotides align to TRBD2. There are 15 residues in the CDR3. Germline V gives CDR1 SGHTA, CDR2 FQGNSA. J was trimmed by 4 bases and V by 5 bases; bases with no gene match: 6. In DNA form, the CDR3 reads TGTGCCAGCAGCAATAGCGGGAGTTCTTACAATGAGCAGTTCTTC. Translated, it gives CASSNSGSSYNEQFF.

This chain links TRBV6-6 with TRBJ1-5; 7 bases are a match to TRBD1. J lost 6 bases, V lost 7 bases, and 6 bases had no gene match. Germline V gene lookup returns CDR1 MNHNY and CDR2 SVGAGI (reference sequence). CDR3 length: 13 amino acids. This CDR3 is CASTRQGSQPQHF. CDR3 DNA sequence: TGTGCCAGCACGAGACAGGGAAGTCAGCCCCAGCATTTT.

V gene TRBV30 combines with J gene TRBJ2-7, with 7 bases aligning to TRBD2. The length of the CDR3 is 15 residues. V lost 3 bases, J lost 1 base, and 9 bases stayed unmatched. Germline assignment: CDR1 GTSNPN and CDR2 SVGIG (reference sequence). CDR3 sequence (DNA): TGTGCCTGGAGGCCTCGACTAGCTGAATCCTACGAGCAGTACTTC. Translation: CAWRPRLAESYEQYF. Full variable domain (outside the CDR3, taken from reference TRBV30 and TRBJ2-7): SQTIHQWPATLVQPVGSPLSLECTVEGTSNPNLYWYRQAAGRGLQLLFYSVGIGQISSEVPQNLSASRPQDRQFILSSKKLLLSDSGFYLCAWRPRLAESYEQYFGPGTRLTVT.

The V and J genes are TRBV5-1 and TRBJ1-6, with D perhaps TRBD1 (6 bases). This CDR3 has 15 amino acids. In germline, CDR1 is SGHRS, CDR2 YFSETQ. Trimming removed 2 bases at V and 1 base at J, with 7 bases between. The CDR3 nucleotides are TGCGCCAGCAGCTTACAGGGATCCTATAATTCACCCCTCCACTTT. It encodes CASSLQGSYNSPLHF.

The chain is built from TRBV28 and TRBJ2-5; 9 bases line up with TRBD1. This CDR3 has 15 amino acids. Germline V gives CDR1 MDHEN, CDR2 SYDVKM. Trimming cost V 7 bases and J 5 bases; bases outside gene matches: 11. DNA of the CDR3: TGTGCCAGCAATGGAGGACAGGGGAATTGGGAGACCCAGTACTTC. Translating it yields CASNGGQGNWETQYF.

The chain carries TRBV18 and TRBJ2-3; D remains unclear. The CDR3 runs 15 residues. Looked up from germline, CDR1 is KGHSH and CDR2 is LQKENI. V gave up 1 base and J gave up 4 bases, with 12 bases separating them. This chain's CDR3 is CASSPLPSNADTQYF. CDR3 sequence (DNA): TGTGCCAGCTCACCACTGCCCAGTAACGCAGATACGCAGTATTTT.